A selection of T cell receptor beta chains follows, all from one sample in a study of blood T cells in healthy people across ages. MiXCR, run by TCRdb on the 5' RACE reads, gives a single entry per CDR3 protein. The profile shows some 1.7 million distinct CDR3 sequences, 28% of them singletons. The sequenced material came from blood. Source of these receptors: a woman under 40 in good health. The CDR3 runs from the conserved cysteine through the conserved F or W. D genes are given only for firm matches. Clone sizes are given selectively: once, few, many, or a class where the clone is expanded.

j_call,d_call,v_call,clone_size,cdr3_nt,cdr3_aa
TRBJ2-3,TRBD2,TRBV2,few,TGTGCCAGCAGGGGCCGTAGCGGGGTTGCAGATACGCAGTATTTT,CASRGRSGVADTQYF
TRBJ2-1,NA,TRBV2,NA,TGTGCCAGCAGTGAATCGCAGAGCCGAGCGACTATCTACAATGAGCAGTTCTTC,CASSESQSRATIYNEQFF
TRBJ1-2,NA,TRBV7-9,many,TGTGCCAGCAGCCCGTTGGGGGAGACCTCTAACTATGGCTACACCTTC,CASSPLGETSNYGYTF
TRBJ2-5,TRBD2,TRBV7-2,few,TGTGCCAGCAGCTCTCCGGGACTAGCGGGCGGGCAAGAGACCCAGTACTTC,CASSSPGLAGGQETQYF
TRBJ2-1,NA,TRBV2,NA,TGTGCCAGCAGTCGGGAGCGGCGCTACAATGAGCAGTTCTTC,CASSRERRYNEQFF
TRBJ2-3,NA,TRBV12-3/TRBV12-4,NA,TGTGCCAGCAGTTTAGCGCTGTCCATTCTAGTGGCCGATACGCAGTATTTT,CASSLALSILVADTQYF
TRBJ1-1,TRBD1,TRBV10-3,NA,TGTGCCATCGGGTTCGGACAGGGGAACACTGAAGCTTTCTTT,CAIGFGQGNTEAFF
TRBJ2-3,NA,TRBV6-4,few,TGTGCCAGCAGCTACGATACTAGCACAGATACGCAGTATTTT,CASSYDTSTDTQYF
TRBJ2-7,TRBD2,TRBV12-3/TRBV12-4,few,TGTGCCAGCAGTTTATCGACTAGCGGGAGACTACGCGAGCAGTACTTC,CASSLSTSGRLREQYF
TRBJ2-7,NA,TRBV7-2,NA,TGTGCCAGCAGCACGAAATCTCGGAGACCGGAGTACTTC,CASSTKSRRPEYF
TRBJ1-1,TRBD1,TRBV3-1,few,TGTGCCAGCAGGTCTCGGGACAGGGGAAACACTGAAGCTTTCTTT,CASRSRDRGNTEAFF
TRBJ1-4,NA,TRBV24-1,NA,TGTGCCACCAGTGATTTCGGCGGAACCGCGCAGGAAAAACTGTTTTTT,CATSDFGGTAQEKLFF
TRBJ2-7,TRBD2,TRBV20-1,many,TGCAGTGCGCTTAGCGGGAGGAATACCTACGAGCAGTACTTC,CSALSGRNTYEQYF
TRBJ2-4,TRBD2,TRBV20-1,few,TGCAGTGCTAGAGATTTCCAGCGGGAGTCCCGAGAGCAGTACTTC,CSARDFQRESREQYF
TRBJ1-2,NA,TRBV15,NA,TGTGCCACCAGCAGAGTGCGGGGTACTAACTATGGCTTCACCTTC,CATSRVRGTNYGFTF
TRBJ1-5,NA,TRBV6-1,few,TGTGCCAGCAGTGTCGTTAACTCCAATCAGCCCCAGCATTTT,CASSVVNSNQPQHF
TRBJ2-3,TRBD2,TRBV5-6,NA,TGTGCCAGCAGCTTGGTGACTAGCGGGAGGAAGGATACGCAGTATTTT,CASSLVTSGRKDTQYF
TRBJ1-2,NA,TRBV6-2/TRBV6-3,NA,TGTGCCAGCAGTTACTCGGCCCCAGTCGGCGGCTACACCTTC,CASSYSAPVGGYTF
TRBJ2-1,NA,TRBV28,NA,TGTGCCAGCCACAGTTCGGCATCTGAGCAGTTCTTC,CASHSSASEQFF
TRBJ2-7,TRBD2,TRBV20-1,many,TGCAGTGCTCCAGGGACTAGCGGGAATCCCTACGAGCAGTACTTC,CSAPGTSGNPYEQYF
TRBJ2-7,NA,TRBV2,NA,TGTGCCAGCCGCGAGGGGGGCAACGAGCAGTACTTC,CASREGGNEQYF
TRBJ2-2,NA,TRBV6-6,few,TGTGCCCTGAGGGTTTCGGACACCGGGGAGCTGTTTTTT,CALRVSDTGELFF
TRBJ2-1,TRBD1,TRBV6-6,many,TGTGCCAGCAGAGACGGGACAGGCAATGAGCAGTTCTTC,CASRDGTGNEQFF
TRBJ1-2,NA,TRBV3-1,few,TGTGCCAGCAGCCCAGCCCGGGGCGAAGAGGGCTACACCTTC,CASSPARGEEGYTF
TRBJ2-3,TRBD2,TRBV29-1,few,TGCAGCTCCAAGGCGACTAGCGGGGGCACAGATACGCAGTATTTT,CSSKATSGGTDTQYF
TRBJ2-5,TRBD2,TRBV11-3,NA,TGTGCCAGCAGCCCAGGAAGCGGGAGTCGCGAGACCCAGTACTTC,CASSPGSGSRETQYF
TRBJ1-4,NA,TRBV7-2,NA,TGTGCCAGCAGCTTAGGACATAATGAAAAACTGTTTTTT,CASSLGHNEKLFF
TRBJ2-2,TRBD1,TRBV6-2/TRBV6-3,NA,TGTGCCAGCAGGAAGACAGGGGATTCCGGGGAGCTGTTTTTT,CASRKTGDSGELFF
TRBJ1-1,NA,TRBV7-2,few,TGTGCCAGCAGCTTAGTTTGGACCGGACAGACTGAAGCTTTCTTT,CASSLVWTGQTEAFF
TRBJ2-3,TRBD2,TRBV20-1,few,TGCAGTGCTAGGAGCGGGGGGGCGACAGATACGCAGTATTTT,CSARSGGATDTQYF
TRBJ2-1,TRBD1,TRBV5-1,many,TGCGCCAGCAGCTTGGCCGACAGGGATGAGCAGTTCTTC,CASSLADRDEQFF
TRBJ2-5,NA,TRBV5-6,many,TGTGCCAGCAGCTCCGCAGGAGAAGAGACCCAGTACTTC,CASSSAGEETQYF
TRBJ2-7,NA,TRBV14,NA,TGTGCCAGCAGCCAAACGGGAGCGACGCGGGAGCAGTACTTC,CASSQTGATREQYF
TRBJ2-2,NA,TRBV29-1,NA,TGCAGCGTCCTACAGGGAGCCGGGGAGCTGTTTTTT,CSVLQGAGELFF
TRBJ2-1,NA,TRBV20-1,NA,TGCAGTGCTAGTAAGGTAGTCCACAATGAGCAGTTCTTC,CSASKVVHNEQFF
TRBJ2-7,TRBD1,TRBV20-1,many,TGCAGTGCTGACCCCTCACAGGGGGCGGCCGAGCAGTACTTC,CSADPSQGAAEQYF
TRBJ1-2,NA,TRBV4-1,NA,TGCGCCAGCAGCCAAGAAGGTAACGATGGCTACACCTTC,CASSQEGNDGYTF
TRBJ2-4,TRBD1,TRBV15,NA,TGTGCCACCAGCAGAGCCCGGACAGGCGCCTCCTACAATGAGCAGTACTTC,CATSRARTGASYNEQYF
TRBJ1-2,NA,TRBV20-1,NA,TGCAGTGCTTACTCTCAGGGAGGTGCAAGGGGTGGCTACACCTTC,CSAYSQGGARGGYTF
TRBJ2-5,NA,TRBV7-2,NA,TGTGCCAGCAGCGCTGTTGGCGGACCACAAGAGACCCAGTACTTC,CASSAVGGPQETQYF